This T cell receptor (beta chain) stems from a study of CD8+CD57+ T cells in acquired aplastic anemia. Study details: CD4+ and CD8+ cells, once sorted, gave DNA averaging roughly 3 ug.

Between the trimmed V and J ends, which lost 1 base and 7 bases, there was a span of 13 bases. The CDR3 consists of 15 residues. Patients chosen for sequencing had CD8+CD57+ cells that had expanded, as shown by flow cytometry. A remark on this clonotype: Given a much more abundant clone one base away, this may be a read error.

Genomic DNA was employed as the template in profiling TCR beta VDJ and CDR3. From the reads, TCRdb called clonotypes with MiXCR, one entry per CDR3 protein. Among 310,000 or so distinct CDR3 sequences listed, 56% were seen once. The origin of this receptor is a human donor with aplastic anemia. The sequenced sample was sorted CD4+, CD8+, or CD8+CD57+ T cells (not recorded which) from PBMCs. This chain joins TRBV12-3 or TRBV12-4 and TRBJ1-4, with D uncertain. CDR3 in amino acids: CASSLGHLLGEKLFF. Written as DNA, the CDR3 is TGTGCCAGCAGTTTAGGCCACCTGCTGGGTGAAAAACTGTTTTTT.